Each of the 5 T cell receptor beta chains below was sequenced from the same sample in a study of monozygotic twins with inflammatory bowel disease. TCRdb processed the 5' RACE reads again and assigns one entry to each CDR3 protein, with no DNA. The sample has approximately 400,000 distinct CDR3 sequences. The source material was blood. The receptors derive from a human donor with ulcerative colitis or Crohn's disease, or a healthy co-twin of an affected twin (not recorded which).

The gene calls are TRBV7-9 and TRBJ1-6; the TCRdb D gene call, TRBD1, has no DNA to confirm it. There are 14 residues in the CDR3. Germline V lookup: CDR1 SEHNR, CDR2 FQNEAQ (reference sequence). CDR3 residues: CASSRQENNSPLHF.

V is TRBV20-1 and J is TRBJ1-6; TCRdb's D call, TRBD1, is unchecked because there is no DNA. The germline V gene encodes CDR1 DFQATT and CDR2 SNEGSKA (reference sequence). The CDR3 covers 12 residues. CDR3 protein: CSATTGSSPLHF.

V and J are TRBV15 and TRBJ2-3; TCRdb's D call, TRBD2, is unchecked because there is no DNA. Germline CDR1 LNHNV, CDR2 YYDKDF (reference sequence). The CDR3 length is 13 residues. CDR3 protein: CATSDTSGDTQYF.

The chain recombines TRBV5-1 with TRBJ2-1; TCRdb lists TRBD1, though no DNA is available to test this call. Germline CDR1 and CDR2: SGHRS and YFSETQ. The length of the CDR3 is 15 residues. CDR3 protein: CASSRVSAHYNEQFF.

The chain couples TRBV12-3 or TRBV12-4 to TRBJ2-4. The CDR3 has 12 residues. CDR3: CASSFAGNAQYF.